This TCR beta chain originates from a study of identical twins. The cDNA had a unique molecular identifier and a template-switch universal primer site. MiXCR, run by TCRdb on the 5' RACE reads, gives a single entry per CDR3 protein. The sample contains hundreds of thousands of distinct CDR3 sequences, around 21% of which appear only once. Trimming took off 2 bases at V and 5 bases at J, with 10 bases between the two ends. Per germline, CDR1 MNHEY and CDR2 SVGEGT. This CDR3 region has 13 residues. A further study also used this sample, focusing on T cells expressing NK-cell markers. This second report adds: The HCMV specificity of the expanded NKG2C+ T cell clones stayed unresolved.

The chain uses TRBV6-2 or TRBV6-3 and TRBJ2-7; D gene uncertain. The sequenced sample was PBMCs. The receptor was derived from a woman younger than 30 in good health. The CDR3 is CASSYPNSDEQYF. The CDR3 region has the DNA TGTGCCAGCAGTTACCCCAATTCAGACGAGCAGTACTTC.